Each of the 26 T cell receptor beta chains below was sequenced from the same sample in a study of early T cells in non-severe SARS-CoV-2 infection. MiXCR was run by TCRdb on the 5' RACE reads, yielding one entry per CDR3 protein. This sample has about 40,000 distinct CDR3 sequences, with 5.8% found just once. The sequenced sample was whole blood. Receptors originate from an adult who was a healthcare worker with PCR-confirmed SARS-CoV-2 infection or an uninfected control (not recorded which).

This clonotype came up a few times. The chain joins TRBV7-2 to TRBJ2-5, with D hard to call. This CDR3 spans 14 amino acids. Trimming shortened V by 1 base and J by 1 base, and 7 bases separated the two germline ends. Germline V gene sequence: CDR1 SGHTA, CDR2 FQGNSA. The CDR3 DNA sequence: TGTGCCAGCAGCTTAGTAGGCAGCCAAGAGACCCAGTACTTC. It specifies CASSLVGSQETQYF.

This chain uses TRBV27 with TRBJ1-5, with TRBD1 as a possible D gene (5 bases). Germline V gene sequence: CDR1 MNHEY, CDR2 SMNVEV (reference sequence). This CDR3 has 15 residues. Trimming stripped 2 bases from V and 1 base from J, with 9 bases between. The CDR3 region is CASSLEGESNQPQHF. DNA of the CDR3: TGTGCCAGCAGTTTAGAAGGGGAGAGCAATCAGCCCCAGCATTTT.

The chain joins TRBV7-9 to TRBJ1-1; D uncertain. CDR3 length: 13 amino acids. In germline, CDR1 is SEHNR, CDR2 FQNEAQ (reference sequence). V was trimmed by 7 bases and J by 3 bases, leaving 12 bases between them. In DNA, the CDR3 is TGTGCCAGCACCCGGACCGGATACACTGAAGCTTTCTTT. Translated: CASTRTGYTEAFF.

This clonotype was recorded many times. V gene TRBV4-3 combines with J gene TRBJ2-3; tentative D call: TRBD1 (6 bases). V shed 1 base and J shed 2 bases, with 10 bases lying between them. The CDR3 has 15 amino acids. Per germline, CDR1 LGHNA and CDR2 YSLEER. CDR3 in amino acids: CASSQGQGLTDTQYF. For the CDR3, the DNA is TGCGCCAGCAGCCAAGGGCAGGGGCTCACAGATACGCAGTATTTT.

A note on this clonotype: This may be a read error, as it is one base from a much larger clone. The chain has TRBV18 and TRBJ2-1; no definite D call. The CDR3 extends over 16 amino acids. The germline V gene encodes CDR1 KGHSH and CDR2 LQKENI. The DNA of the CDR3 is TGTGTCAGCTCACCGAGCCTACGCATCCGTTACAATGAGCAGTTCTTC. Amino acids: CVSSPSLRIRYNEQFF.

The V gene is TRBV27, the J gene TRBJ2-3, with 13 bases fitting TRBD2. Trimming cost V 1 base and J 5 bases; bases outside gene matches: 0. The CDR3 is made up of 15 amino acids. Per the germline V gene, CDR1 is MNHEY and CDR2 is SMNVEV (reference sequence). CDR3 DNA sequence: TGTGCCAGCAGTTTATGGACTAGCGGGAGAGATACGCAGTATTTT. Protein: CASSLWTSGRDTQYF.

This clonotype was picked up many times. The V gene is TRBV7-2, the J gene TRBJ2-3; no firm D call. The CDR3 has 12 residues. Germline values: CDR1 SGHTA, CDR2 FQGNSA. Deletions cut 5 bases from V and 7 bases from J, with 10 bases between. As DNA, the CDR3 is TGTGCCAGCAGCCCCTGGGGAAATACGCAGTATTTT. Amino acid sequence: CASSPWGNTQYF.

This clonotype was detected a few times. The CDR3 DNA follows: TGCGCCAGCAGCCAAGATGTCTGGGCCCTCTATGGCTACACCTTC. Translating gives CASSQDVWALYGYTF. The rearrangement uses TRBV4-3 and TRBJ1-2; no firm D call. Trimming removed 0 bases at V and 4 bases at J, with 12 bases between. Germline assignment: CDR1 LGHNA and CDR2 YSLEER. The CDR3 has 15 residues.

In this sample, this clonotype turned up many times. This chain joins TRBV11-2 and TRBJ2-1; perhaps TRBD2 as D (6 bases). V shed 1 base and J shed 2 bases, with 9 bases lying between them. Germline lookup yields CDR1 SGHAT and CDR2 FQNNGV. CDR3 length: 15 residues. The CDR3 is CASSLASGAYNEQFF. The CDR3 region has the DNA TGTGCCAGCAGCTTAGCGTCGGGAGCCTACAATGAGCAGTTCTTC. Full variable domain (missing parts from reference TRBV11-2 and TRBJ2-1): EAGVAQSPRYKIIEKRQSVAFWCNPISGHATLYWYQQILGQGPKLLIQFQNNGVVDDSQLPKDRFSAERLKGVDSTLKIQPAKLEDSAVYLCASSLASGAYNEQFFGPGTRLTVL.

The gene calls are TRBV5-1 and TRBJ2-1; 9 bases line up with TRBD2. J gave up 6 bases and V 5 bases, and 12 bases lay outside the gene matches. CDR3 length: 16 residues. The germline V gene has CDR1 SGHRS and CDR2 YFSETQ. Written as DNA, the CDR3 is TGCGCCAGCAGTAGTGGCCCGGGACTAGCAGTCAATGAGCAGTTCTTC. It encodes CASSSGPGLAVNEQFF.

This clonotype was counted ten times or more. The chain uses TRBV6-2 or TRBV6-3 and TRBJ2-6; the D is unclear. This CDR3 contains 15 residues. Germline V gives CDR1 MNHEY, CDR2 SVGEGT. Trimming shortened V by 7 bases and J by 1 base, and 11 bases separated the two germline ends. The CDR3 here is CASTRHNSGANVLTF. In DNA form, the CDR3 reads TGTGCCAGCACCCGACACAATTCTGGGGCCAACGTCCTGACTTTC.

The sample holds many counts of this clonotype. CDR3 sequence reads: CASLDRGDYEQYF. CDR3 coding DNA: TGTGCCAGCCTGGACAGGGGGGATTACGAGCAGTACTTC. V gene TRBV28 combines with J gene TRBJ2-7; TRBD1 agrees at 10 bases. Germline CDR1 reads MDHEN; CDR2 reads SYDVKM. V lost 8 bases, J lost 4 bases, and 5 bases stayed unmatched. This CDR3 is built from 13 residues.

This clonotype was seen many times. The rearrangement links TRBV20-1 to TRBJ2-7, with 7 bases matching TRBD1. V dropped 2 bases and J dropped 13; count of bases not matched to a gene: 14. CDR3 length equals 13 residues. The germline CDR1 and CDR2 sequences are DFQATT and SNEGSKA (reference sequence). The chain's CDR3 is CSARLPGTDFQYF. The DNA for the CDR3 is TGCAGTGCTAGACTGCCCGGGACAGATTTTCAATACTTC.

Many counts were recorded for this clonotype. The chain has TRBV7-6 and TRBJ2-2; D unresolved. CDR3 size: 13 residues. Germline values: CDR1 SGHVS, CDR2 FNYEAQ. The V gene lost 11 bases and the J gene lost 0 bases, with 10 bases spanning the gap. CDR3 in amino acids: CAAGTSNTGELFF. The CDR3 coding sequence is TGTGCCGCAGGCACCTCGAACACCGGGGAGCTGTTTTTT. The full variable domain, in which reference TRBV7-6 and TRBJ2-2 provide the parts outside the CDR3, is GAGVSQSPRYKVTKRGQDVALRCDPISGHVSLYWYRQALGQGPEFLTYFNYEAQQDKSGLPNDRFSAERPEGSISTLTIQRTEQRDSAMYRCAAGTSNTGELFFGEGSRLTVL.

This clonotype was found many times. The V gene is TRBV12-3 or TRBV12-4, the J gene TRBJ1-5; 11 bases are a match to TRBD1. This CDR3 region has 17 residues. V trimming: 5 bases; J trimming: 2 bases; junction bases outside the gene matches: 8. The DNA of the CDR3 is TGTGCCAGCAGTCCCCGGACAGGGGGCGTCGGCAATCAGCCCCAGCATTTT. Translated: CASSPRTGGVGNQPQHF.

This clonotype came up a few times. The rearrangement uses TRBV7-2 and TRBJ2-1; TRBD2 aligns across 14 bases. Germline CDR1 reads SGHTA; CDR2 reads FQGNSA. CDR3 length: 16 amino acids. Trimming removed 1 base from V and 7 bases from J; junction bases left unmatched: 3. The CDR3, as DNA: TGTGCCAGCAGCTTAGGACTAGCGGGGGGGCTTAATGAGCAGTTCTTC. Residues: CASSLGLAGGLNEQFF.

This clonotype was counted ten times or more. This rearrangement joins TRBV12-3 or TRBV12-4 to TRBJ2-1; D may be TRBD2 (5 bases). The CDR3 is made up of 15 amino acids. With 4 bases removed from V and 6 bases from J, the gap between germline ends came to 16 bases. CDR3 DNA: TGTGCCAGCAGTTCCCTCTCCTCACGGGGCAATGAGCAGTTCTTC. It is translated as CASSSLSSRGNEQFF.

The J gene is TRBJ1-1, the V gene TRBV7-9; TRBD1 matches at 10 bases. Trimming removed 7 bases from V and 3 bases from J; junction bases left unmatched: 5. The germline V gene has CDR1 SEHNR and CDR2 FQNEAQ (reference sequence). The CDR3 consists of 14 residues. In DNA, the CDR3 is TGTGCCAGCACTAGACAGGGGGCCGACACTGAAGCTTTCTTT. Protein: CASTRQGADTEAFF.

This clonotype was found many times. The genes are TRBV2 and TRBJ1-1, with D possibly being TRBD1 (6 bases). The CDR3 is made up of 15 amino acids. CDR1 SNHLY and CDR2 FYNNEI come from the germline V gene. V was cut by 0 bases and J by 1 base, with 9 bases left in between. The CDR3 DNA sequence: TGTGCCAGCAGTGAAGCGGGGGGGCCGAACACTGAAGCTTTCTTT. Translated, it gives CASSEAGGPNTEAFF.

This clonotype occurred many times. CDR3 region: CASSSNTEAFF. For the CDR3, the DNA is TGTGCCAGCAGTTCGAACACTGAAGCTTTCTTT. The chain joins TRBV11-2 to TRBJ1-1; D remains ambiguous. This CDR3 is 11 amino acids long. Germline assignment: CDR1 SGHAT and CDR2 FQNNGV. Trimming stripped 6 bases from V and 1 base from J, with 3 bases between. The whole variable domain, remainder taken from reference TRBV11-2 and TRBJ1-1, is EAGVAQSPRYKIIEKRQSVAFWCNPISGHATLYWYQQILGQGPKLLIQFQNNGVVDDSQLPKDRFSAERLKGVDSTLKIQPAKLEDSAVYLCASSSNTEAFFGQGTRLTVV.

This clonotype was recorded at least ten times. CDR3 coding DNA: TGCAGTTCTGGACAGGGCAGCCGAGATACGCAGTATTTT. Encoded protein: CSSGQGSRDTQYF. The chain combines TRBV20-1 with TRBJ2-3; 8 bases fit TRBD1. V lost 8 bases and J lost 5; bases outside the gene matches: 9. Germline V gene data show CDR1 as DFQATT and CDR2 as SNEGSKA (reference sequence). The CDR3 totals 13 residues.

This clonotype has ten or more counts. The chain carries TRBV20-1 and TRBJ2-5; TRBD1 is a possible D gene (6 bases). CDR1 is DFQATT, CDR2 SNEGSKA, per germline (reference sequence). The V and J ends lost 3 bases and 7 bases respectively, with 15 bases between them. The CDR3 covers 13 residues. This CDR3 is CSASMGAAGTQYF. The CDR3 DNA follows: TGCAGTGCTAGTATGGGGGCTGCGGGGACCCAGTACTTC.

The V gene is TRBV6-2 or TRBV6-3, the J gene TRBJ2-7; D gene ambiguous. Trimming took off 2 bases at V and 5 bases at J, with 7 bases between the two ends. The CDR3 is 12 residues long. Germline V CDR1 and CDR2: MNHEY, SVGEGT. The chain's CDR3 is CASSYSLHEQYF. CDR3 nucleotide sequence: TGTGCCAGCAGTTACAGCCTCCACGAGCAGTACTTC.

This clonotype came up many times. J is TRBJ2-1 and V is TRBV5-4; TRBD2 aligns across 10 bases. The CDR3 is 15 residues long. Germline CDR1 SGHNT, CDR2 YYREEE (reference sequence). V lost 3 bases and J lost 7; bases outside the gene matches: 7. The CDR3: CASSSLAGVGNEQFF. The CDR3 nucleotides read TGTGCCAGCAGCTCGCTAGCGGGAGTAGGTAATGAGCAGTTCTTC.

At least ten counts were recorded for this clonotype. The chain couples TRBV20-1 to TRBJ2-7; 11 nucleotides line up with TRBD2. From germline, CDR1 is DFQATT and CDR2 SNEGSKA (reference sequence). With 3 bases clipped from V and 0 bases from J, the junction kept 7 bases outside the gene matches. The length of the CDR3 is 16 residues. This CDR3 is CSAREITSGSSYEQYF. CDR3 DNA: TGCAGTGCTAGGGAAATTACTAGCGGGAGCTCCTACGAGCAGTACTTC.

This rearrangement joins TRBV28 to TRBJ1-3, with 8 bases fitting TRBD1. The CDR3 spans 17 residues. Trimming took 4 bases from V and 1 from J; bases not matched to a gene: 9. CDR1 is MDHEN, CDR2 SYDVKM, per germline. DNA of the CDR3: TGTGCCAGCAGTTCGTACCCCGGGACAGGTTCTGGAAACACCATATATTTT. Translating it yields CASSSYPGTGSGNTIYF.